Sequencing of this T cell receptor beta chain was carried out in a study of cytomegalovirus exposure and HLA in healthy donors. Details on this clone: Its antigen remains unknown.

With 4 bases removed from V and 5 bases from J, the gap between germline ends came to 18 bases. Germline V gives CDR1 SGDLS, CDR2 YYNGEE. The length of the CDR3 is 16 residues. Study results and caveats: A missense variant in DCLRE1C was later tied to TCR beta V- and J-gene trimming.

Use of 60 Vbeta and 13 Jbeta primers characterized the PCR. Sequencing used immunoSEQ multiplex PCR; TCRdb keeps in-frame clones, though not all of them. The sample lists 80,000 or so clones, about 79% occurring once. Sequenced sample: PBMCs. The gene calls are TRBV9 and TRBJ2-2; TRBD2 is a possible D gene (6 bases). The clonotype comes from a middle-aged woman in good health and CMV-seronegative. CDR3 amino acids: CASSLRDSRGTGELFF. The CDR3 DNA is TGTGCCAGCAGCCTACGGGACTCTAGGGGAACCGGGGAGCTGTTTTTT. The whole variable domain, filled in from reference TRBV9 and TRBJ2-2, reads DSGVTQTPKHLITATGQRVTLRCSPRSGDLSVYWYQQSLDQGLQFLIQYYNGEERAKGNILERFSAQQFPDLHSELNLSSLELGDSALYFCASSLRDSRGTGELFFGEGSRLTVL.